This TCR beta chain was captured by sequencing in a study of identical twins. Many counts were recorded for this clonotype. Trimming at V came to 5 bases and at J to 3 bases, leaving 1 base not matched to a gene. The CDR3 is 14 residues long. TCRdb used MiXCR to reprocess the 5' RACE reads, holding one entry per CDR3 protein. The sample lists nearly 900,000 distinct CDR3 sequences, approximately 13% occurring once. This sample was shared with a second study, whose subject was yellow fever vaccine responses in identical twins.

The V call is TRBV12-3 or TRBV12-4, the J call TRBJ2-5; 12 nucleotides match TRBD2. This sequence was found in a woman in her late teens or twenties in good health. The specimen sequenced was PBMCs. CDR3 protein: CASSRTSGKETQYF. The CDR3 DNA sequence: TGTGCCAGCAGTCGGACTAGCGGGAAAGAGACCCAGTACTTC.